The 15 T cell receptor beta chains in this list originate from one sample, sequenced in a study of T cell responses to AZD1222 COVID-19 vaccine. Clones were read by immunoSEQ multiplex PCR, and TCRdb kept only the in-frame ones, dropping some. The table has over 150,000 clones, approximately 93% seen once; the top ten hold 3.4%. Sequencing used peripheral blood, obtained 28 days after the second AZD1222 dose. The receptor source for this set is an adult who received the AZD1222 COVID-19 vaccine.

The rearrangement uses TRBV19 and TRBJ2-3, with TRBD2 matching over 12 bases. Germline V gene sequence: CDR1 LNHDA, CDR2 SQIVND (reference sequence). The length of the CDR3 is 17 residues. V dropped 1 base and J dropped 0; count of bases not matched to a gene: 2. The CDR3 region has the DNA TGTGCCAGTAGTATAGCTAGCGGGAGGGTCAGCACAGATACGCAGTATTTT. Its translation is CASSIASGRVSTDTQYF.

In its sample, this clone was seen once. J is TRBJ2-2 and V is TRBV14; 12 positions agree with TRBD1. Germline V CDR1 and CDR2: SGHDN, FVKESK. The CDR3 consists of 16 residues. V shed 4 bases, J shed 6 bases, and the junction held 6 bases outside the gene matches. The CDR3 loop is CASSPWGQGAAGELFF. In DNA, the CDR3 is TGTGCCAGCAGCCCCTGGGGACAGGGGGCTGCCGGGGAGCTGTTTTTT.

V is TRBV15 and J is TRBJ1-3, with D unclear. In germline, CDR1 is LNHNV, CDR2 YYDKDF (reference sequence). V was cut by 0 bases and J by 0 bases, with 6 bases left in between. The length of the CDR3 is 15 residues. The CDR3: CATSRDHGSGNTIYF. As DNA, the CDR3 is TGTGCCACCAGCAGAGATCACGGCTCTGGAAACACCATATATTTT.

The chain has TRBV6-1 and TRBJ2-2; 11 nucleotides align to TRBD1. Germline CDR1 reads MNHNS; CDR2 reads SASEGT. The V and J ends lost 3 bases and 6 bases, in that order; junction bases with no gene match: 3. The CDR3 runs to 15 residues. The CDR3 bases are TGTGCCAGCAGTGACGGACAGGGGGCCGCCGGGGAGCTGTTTTTT. Translation: CASSDGQGAAGELFF.

The chain has TRBV7-3 and TRBJ2-3; 8 nucleotides line up with TRBD2. The CDR3 length is 16 residues. The germline CDR1 and CDR2 sequences are SGHTA and FQGTGA. V lost 2 bases and J lost 8; bases outside the gene matches: 12. The CDR3 spells CASSLLATSAQGTQYF. For the CDR3, the DNA is TGTGCCAGCAGCTTACTAGCGACTAGCGCTCAGGGTACGCAGTATTTT.

The chain employs TRBV12-5 and TRBJ2-1; 12 nucleotides agree with TRBD2. The CDR3 is 15 amino acids. Trimming removed 1 base from V and 10 bases from J; junction bases left unmatched: 5. Germline CDR1 reads LGHNT; CDR2 reads FRNRAP. The CDR3 is CASGLGELAGGEQFF. CDR3 sequence (DNA): TGTGCTAGTGGTTTGGGTGAACTAGCGGGAGGAGAGCAGTTCTTC.

This clone has just one count. The chain has TRBV28 and TRBJ2-2; D uncertain. V shed 3 bases and J shed 4 bases, with 15 bases lying between them. Germline CDR1 and CDR2: MDHEN and SYDVKM. This CDR3 contains 16 residues. CDR3 coding DNA: TGTGCCAGCAGTTTTGGGCGGCAGCCGCCCACCGGGGAGCTGTTTTTT. This codes for CASSFGRQPPTGELFF.

The gene calls are TRBV7-9 and TRBJ2-5; a weak D match, TRBD2 (6 bases). V was trimmed by 5 bases and J by 3 bases, leaving 10 bases between them. The CDR3 has 13 residues. Germline loops: CDR1 SEHNR, CDR2 FQNEAQ (reference sequence). This CDR3 is CASSPGAKETQYF. In nucleotides, the CDR3 is TGTGCCAGCAGCCCGGGAGCGAAAGAGACCCAGTACTTC.

This chain joins TRBV5-4 and TRBJ1-3, with 7 bases identical to TRBD1. The junction had 7 bases not matched to a gene; V was cut back by 6 bases and J by 4 bases. The length of the CDR3 is 14 residues. Germline values: CDR1 SGHNT, CDR2 YYREEE (reference sequence). The CDR3 region has the DNA TGTGCCAGCACCGCACAGGGGACAGGAAACACCATATATTTT. It is translated as CASTAQGTGNTIYF.

The chain employs TRBV13 and TRBJ1-2; possible D gene TRBD1, 6 bases. This CDR3 spans 13 amino acids. Trimming shortened V by 1 base and J by 10 bases, and 13 bases separated the two germline ends. The V gene's germline CDR1 is PRHDT and CDR2 FYEKMQ (reference sequence). The CDR3 DNA follows: TGTGCCAGCAGCTTAGTGGCAGGGGAGGCCTACACCTTC. Its protein product is CASSLVAGEAYTF.

This clone has only a few counts. J is TRBJ2-5 and V is TRBV25-1; 11 bases are a match to TRBD1. Per the germline V gene, CDR1 is MGHDK and CDR2 is SYGVNS. The CDR3 loop spans 15 amino acids. V trimming: 3 bases; J trimming: 5 bases; junction bases outside the gene matches: 5. The CDR3 region has the DNA TGTGCCAGCAGTGAGGGACAGGGGGAGGCGGAGACCCAGTACTTC. Protein product: CASSEGQGEAETQYF.

This rearrangement joins TRBV7-2 to TRBJ2-7; D is unclear. Germline assignment: CDR1 SGHTA and CDR2 FQGNSA. V gave up 1 base and J gave up 3 bases, with 10 bases separating them. The CDR3 has 14 residues. This CDR3 reads CASSLVSGNYEQYF. The CDR3 DNA reads TGTGCCAGCAGCTTAGTTTCAGGAAACTACGAGCAGTACTTC.

The genes are TRBV27 and TRBJ2-1, with 8 nucleotides matching TRBD2. Losses at the gene ends were 4 bases for V and 1 base for J; bases not matched to a gene: 6. Per germline, CDR1 MNHEY and CDR2 SMNVEV (reference sequence). The CDR3 sequence is 16 residues long. The CDR3 coding sequence is TGTGCCAGCAGTTCACAGACTAGCGCGTCCTACAATGAGCAGTTCTTC. Protein: CASSSQTSASYNEQFF.

The chain couples TRBV28 to TRBJ1-4; no firm D call. CDR3 length: 15 amino acids. Germline loops: CDR1 MDHEN, CDR2 SYDVKM. Trimming removed 6 bases at V and 8 bases at J, with 19 bases between. The CDR3, as DNA: TGTGCCAGCAGCCGGGCCCCCGGGCGCGGAGAAAAACTGTTTTTT. Its translation: CASSRAPGRGEKLFF.

The V gene is TRBV10-1, the J gene TRBJ2-3, with 8 bases lining up with TRBD1. The CDR3 sequence is 19 residues long. Germline lookup yields CDR1 WNHNN and CDR2 SYGVQD (reference sequence). With V trimmed by 2 bases and J by 0 bases, 13 bases remained unmatched. The CDR3 region has the DNA TGCGCCAGCAGTGAGAACTTCGGACAGGGCCTTGGAAGCACAGATACGCAGTATTTT. It encodes CASSENFGQGLGSTDTQYF.